Included here is one TCR beta chain sequence, with context. This entry comes from a study of OX40 agonist ivuxolimab in advanced cancers. Looking at the study overall: Partial responses were achieved by three patients, one with hepatocellular carcinoma and two with cutaneous melanoma.

The CDR3 spans 15 residues. Germline V gene lookup returns CDR1 LNHDA and CDR2 SQIVND (reference sequence). Trimming removed 1 base from V and 4 bases from J; junction bases left unmatched: 0. Clones were read by immunoSEQ multiplex PCR, and TCRdb kept only the in-frame ones, dropping some. The sample lists roughly 59,000 clones, approximately 87% occurring once. The source was CD4+ or CD8+ T cells sorted from blood, collected in a trial of the OX40 agonist ivuxolimab. The clonotype originates from an adult with an advanced solid tumor such as melanoma, head and neck, liver or kidney cancer. The chain couples TRBV19 to TRBJ2-2; 10 bases are shared with TRBD1. In nucleotides, the CDR3 is TGTGCCAGTAGTATAGGGGACAGGGGCACCGGGGAGCTGTTTTTT. It specifies CASSIGDRGTGELFF.